This T cell receptor (beta chain) derives from a study of T-cell memory formation after mild COVID-19. Study information: TCR clusters largely stayed donor specific.

Study-wide results and caveats: Pre-infection memory held some responding clones, suggesting pre-existing cross-reactive T cells responded. Among clones contracting day 15 to 85, CD4/CD8 was balanced, whereas later expanders leaned CD4+.

Germline V gene lookup returns CDR1 SGHRS and CDR2 YFSETQ. This CDR3 comprises 13 residues. Trimming shortened V by 2 bases and J by 7 bases, and 10 bases separated the two germline ends. This clonotype has a count of ten or more. The antigen is unknown. TCRdb reprocessed the 5' RACE reads via MiXCR and lists one record per CDR3 protein. The table lists under 300,000 distinct CDR3 sequences, roughly 8% of them singletons. The sequenced material came from PBMCs or a T cell subset sorted from them (not recorded which). The sequence came from a man aged 18 to 29 who had mild COVID-19 (a few samples of this study predate the infection). Cell type and time point are not known. V gene TRBV5-1 combines with J gene TRBJ2-1; a weak D match, TRBD1 (6 bases). The CDR3 nucleotides are TGCGCCAGCAGCTTCCAGGGGAGTAATGAGCAGTTCTTC. Protein: CASSFQGSNEQFF.